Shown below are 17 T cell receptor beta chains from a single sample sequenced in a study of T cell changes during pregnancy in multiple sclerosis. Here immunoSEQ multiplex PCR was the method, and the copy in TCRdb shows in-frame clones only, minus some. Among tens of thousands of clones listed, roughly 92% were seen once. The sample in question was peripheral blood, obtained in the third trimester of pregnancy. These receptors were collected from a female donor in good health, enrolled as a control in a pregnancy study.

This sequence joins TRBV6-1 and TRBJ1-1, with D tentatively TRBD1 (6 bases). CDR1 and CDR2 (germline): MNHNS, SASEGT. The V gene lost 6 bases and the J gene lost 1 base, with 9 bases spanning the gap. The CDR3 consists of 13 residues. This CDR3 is CASSRGPNTEAFF. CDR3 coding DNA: TGTGCCAGCAGCAGGGGACCGAACACTGAAGCTTTCTTT.

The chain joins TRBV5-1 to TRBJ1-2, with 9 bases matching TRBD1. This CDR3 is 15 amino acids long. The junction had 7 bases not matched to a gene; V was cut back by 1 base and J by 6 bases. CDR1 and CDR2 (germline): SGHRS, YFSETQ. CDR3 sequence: CASSLYRDRVDGYTF. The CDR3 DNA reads TGCGCCAGCAGCTTGTACCGGGACAGGGTTGATGGCTACACCTTC.

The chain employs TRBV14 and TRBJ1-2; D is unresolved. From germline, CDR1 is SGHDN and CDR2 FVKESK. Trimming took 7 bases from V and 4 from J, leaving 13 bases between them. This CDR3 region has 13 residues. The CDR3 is CASKPGGSYGYTF. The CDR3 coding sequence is TGTGCCAGCAAGCCGGGCGGGAGCTATGGCTACACCTTC.

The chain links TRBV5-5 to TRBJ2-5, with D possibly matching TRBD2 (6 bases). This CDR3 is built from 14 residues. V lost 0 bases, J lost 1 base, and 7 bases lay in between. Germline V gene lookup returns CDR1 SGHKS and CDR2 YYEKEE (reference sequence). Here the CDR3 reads CASSLAGLQETQYF. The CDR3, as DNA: TGTGCCAGCAGCTTGGCGGGACTCCAAGAGACCCAGTACTTC.

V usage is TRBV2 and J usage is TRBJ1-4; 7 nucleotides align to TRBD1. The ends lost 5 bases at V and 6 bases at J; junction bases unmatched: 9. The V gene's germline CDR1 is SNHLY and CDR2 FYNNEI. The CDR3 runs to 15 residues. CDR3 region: CASSPDRAGDEKLFF. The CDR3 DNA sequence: TGTGCCAGCAGTCCTGACAGGGCTGGGGATGAAAAACTGTTTTTT.

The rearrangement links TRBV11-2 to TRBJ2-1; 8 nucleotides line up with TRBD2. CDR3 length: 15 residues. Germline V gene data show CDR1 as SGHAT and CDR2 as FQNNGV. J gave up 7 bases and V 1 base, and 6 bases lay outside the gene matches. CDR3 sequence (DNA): TGTGCCAGCAGCTTAGGCGCGGGAGGAATGAATGAGCAGTTCTTC. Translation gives CASSLGAGGMNEQFF.

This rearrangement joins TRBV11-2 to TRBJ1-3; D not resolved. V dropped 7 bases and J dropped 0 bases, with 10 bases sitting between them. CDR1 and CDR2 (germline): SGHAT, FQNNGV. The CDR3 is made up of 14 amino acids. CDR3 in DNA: TGTGCCAGCAAGGAGGTTTACTCTGGAAACACCATATATTTT. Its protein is CASKEVYSGNTIYF.

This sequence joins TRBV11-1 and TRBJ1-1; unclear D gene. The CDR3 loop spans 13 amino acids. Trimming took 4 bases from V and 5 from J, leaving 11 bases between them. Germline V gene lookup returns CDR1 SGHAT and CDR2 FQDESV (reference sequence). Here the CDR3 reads CASSSQRETEAFF. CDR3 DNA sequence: TGTGCCAGCAGCTCCCAGAGGGAAACTGAAGCTTTCTTT.

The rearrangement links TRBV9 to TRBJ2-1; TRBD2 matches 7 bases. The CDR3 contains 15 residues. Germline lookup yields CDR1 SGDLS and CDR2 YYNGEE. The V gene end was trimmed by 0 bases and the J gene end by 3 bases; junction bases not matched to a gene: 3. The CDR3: CASSVEWGGYNEQFF. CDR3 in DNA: TGTGCCAGCAGCGTAGAATGGGGGGGCTACAATGAGCAGTTCTTC.

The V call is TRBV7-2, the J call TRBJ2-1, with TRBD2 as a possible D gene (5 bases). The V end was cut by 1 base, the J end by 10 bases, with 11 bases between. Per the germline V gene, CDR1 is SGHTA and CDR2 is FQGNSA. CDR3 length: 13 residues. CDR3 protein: CASSLGARREQFF. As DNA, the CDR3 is TGTGCCAGCAGCTTAGGGGCTAGGAGGGAGCAGTTCTTC.

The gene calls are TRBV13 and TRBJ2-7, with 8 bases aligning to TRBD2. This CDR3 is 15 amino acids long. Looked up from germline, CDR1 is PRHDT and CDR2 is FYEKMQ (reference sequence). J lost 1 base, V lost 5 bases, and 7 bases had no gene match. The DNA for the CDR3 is TGTGCCAGCAGCCGGGGGGGAAGGTCTTCCTACGAGCAGTACTTC. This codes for CASSRGGRSSYEQYF.

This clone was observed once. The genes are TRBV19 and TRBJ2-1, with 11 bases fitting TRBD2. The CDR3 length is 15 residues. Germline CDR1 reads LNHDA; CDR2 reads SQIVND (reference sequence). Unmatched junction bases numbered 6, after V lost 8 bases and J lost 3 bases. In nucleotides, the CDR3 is TGTGCCAGTTCTTTAGCGGGAGGGAGCTACAATGAGCAGTTCTTC. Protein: CASSLAGGSYNEQFF.

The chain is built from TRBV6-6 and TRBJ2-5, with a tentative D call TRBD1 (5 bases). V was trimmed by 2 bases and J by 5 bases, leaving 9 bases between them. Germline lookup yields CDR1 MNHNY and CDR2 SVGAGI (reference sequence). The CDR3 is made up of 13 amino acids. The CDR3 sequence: CASSYKGIETQYF. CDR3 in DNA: TGTGCCAGCAGTTACAAGGGGATCGAGACCCAGTACTTC.

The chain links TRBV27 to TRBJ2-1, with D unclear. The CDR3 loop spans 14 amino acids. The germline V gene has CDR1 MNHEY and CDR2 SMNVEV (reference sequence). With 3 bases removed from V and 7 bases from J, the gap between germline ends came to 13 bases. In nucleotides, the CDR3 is TGTGCCAGCAGTTTCGCGCTAGAGTCAAATGAGCAGTTCTTC. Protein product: CASSFALESNEQFF.

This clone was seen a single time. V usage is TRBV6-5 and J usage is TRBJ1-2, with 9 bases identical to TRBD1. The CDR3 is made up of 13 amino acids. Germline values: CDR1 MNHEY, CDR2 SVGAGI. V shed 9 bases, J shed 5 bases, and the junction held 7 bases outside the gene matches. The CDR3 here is CASATGGVYGYTF. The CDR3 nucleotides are TGTGCCAGTGCGACAGGGGGTGTATATGGCTACACCTTC.

DNA for the CDR3: TGTGCCAGCAGAAGGGGACTAGCGAGCAATGAGCAGTTCTTC. Residues: CASRRGLASNEQFF. V is TRBV6-5 and J is TRBJ2-1; 10 nucleotides line up with TRBD2. The germline V gene encodes CDR1 MNHEY and CDR2 SVGAGI. With V trimmed by 6 bases and J by 6 bases, 5 bases remained unmatched. This CDR3 contains 14 residues.

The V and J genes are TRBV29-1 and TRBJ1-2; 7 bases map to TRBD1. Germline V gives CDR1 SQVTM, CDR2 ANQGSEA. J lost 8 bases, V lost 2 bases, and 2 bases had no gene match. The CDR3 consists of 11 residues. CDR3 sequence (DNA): TGCAGCGTTGAAACAGGGGAGGGCTACACCTTC. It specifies CSVETGEGYTF. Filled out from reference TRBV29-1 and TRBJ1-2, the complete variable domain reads SAVISQKPSRDICQRGTSLTIQCQVDSQVTMMFWYRQQPGQSLTLIATANQGSEATYESGFVIDKFPISRPNLTFSTLTVSNMSPEDSSIYLCSVETGEGYTFGSGTRLTVV.